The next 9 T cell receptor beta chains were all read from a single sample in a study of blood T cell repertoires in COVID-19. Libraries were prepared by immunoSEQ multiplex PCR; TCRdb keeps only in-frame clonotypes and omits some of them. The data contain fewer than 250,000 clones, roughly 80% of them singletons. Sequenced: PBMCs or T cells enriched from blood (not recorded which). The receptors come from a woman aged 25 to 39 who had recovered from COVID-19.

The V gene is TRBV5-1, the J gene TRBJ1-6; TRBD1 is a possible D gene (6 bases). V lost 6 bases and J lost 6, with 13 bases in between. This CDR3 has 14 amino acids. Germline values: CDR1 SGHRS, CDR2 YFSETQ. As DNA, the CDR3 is TGCGCCAGCACTCAGACAGGAACTAATTCACCCCTCCACTTT. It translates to CASTQTGTNSPLHF.

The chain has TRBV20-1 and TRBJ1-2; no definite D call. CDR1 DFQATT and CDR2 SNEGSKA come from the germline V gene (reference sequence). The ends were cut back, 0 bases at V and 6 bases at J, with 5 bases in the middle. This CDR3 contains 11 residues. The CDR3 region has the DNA TGCAGTGCTAGAGATCTTCATGGCTACACCTTC. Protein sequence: CSARDLHGYTF.

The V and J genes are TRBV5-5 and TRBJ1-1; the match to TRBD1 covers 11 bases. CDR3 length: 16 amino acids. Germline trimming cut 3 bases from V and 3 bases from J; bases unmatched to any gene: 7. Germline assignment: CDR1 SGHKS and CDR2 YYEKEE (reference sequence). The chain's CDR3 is CASSYGQGALDTEAFF. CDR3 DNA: TGTGCCAGCAGCTATGGACAGGGGGCGTTGGACACTGAAGCTTTCTTT.

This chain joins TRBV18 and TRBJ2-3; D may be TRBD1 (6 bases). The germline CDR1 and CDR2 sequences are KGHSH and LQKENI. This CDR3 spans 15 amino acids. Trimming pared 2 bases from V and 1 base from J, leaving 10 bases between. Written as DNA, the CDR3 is TGTGCCAGCTCACCAGGGGGCATGGGCACAGATACGCAGTATTTT. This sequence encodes CASSPGGMGTDTQYF.

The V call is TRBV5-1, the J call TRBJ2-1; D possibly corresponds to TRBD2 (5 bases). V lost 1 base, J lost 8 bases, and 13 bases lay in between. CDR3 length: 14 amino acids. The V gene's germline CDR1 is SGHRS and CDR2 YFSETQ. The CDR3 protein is CASSLQLGSDEQFF. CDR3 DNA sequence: TGCGCCAGCAGCTTGCAACTAGGTAGCGATGAGCAGTTCTTC.

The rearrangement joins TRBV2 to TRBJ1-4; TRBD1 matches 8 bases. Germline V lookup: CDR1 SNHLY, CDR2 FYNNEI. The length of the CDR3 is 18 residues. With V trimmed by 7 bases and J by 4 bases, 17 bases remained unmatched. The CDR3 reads CASNPLLYSGQGNEKLFF. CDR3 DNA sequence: TGTGCCAGCAATCCCCTCCTTTATTCAGGACAGGGTAATGAAAAACTGTTTTTT.

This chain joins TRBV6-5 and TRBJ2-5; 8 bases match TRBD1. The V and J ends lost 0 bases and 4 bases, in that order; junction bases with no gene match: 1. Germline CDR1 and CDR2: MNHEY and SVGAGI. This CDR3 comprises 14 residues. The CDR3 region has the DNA TGTGCCAGCAGTTACTCCGACAGGGGAGAGACCCAGTACTTC. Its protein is CASSYSDRGETQYF.

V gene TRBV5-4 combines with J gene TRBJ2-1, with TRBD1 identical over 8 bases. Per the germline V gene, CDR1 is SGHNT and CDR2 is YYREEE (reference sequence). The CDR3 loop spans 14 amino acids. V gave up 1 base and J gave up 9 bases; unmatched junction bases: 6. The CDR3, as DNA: TGTGCCAGCAGCTTGACAGGGGGGCTGGTTGAGCAGTTCTTC. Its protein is CASSLTGGLVEQFF.

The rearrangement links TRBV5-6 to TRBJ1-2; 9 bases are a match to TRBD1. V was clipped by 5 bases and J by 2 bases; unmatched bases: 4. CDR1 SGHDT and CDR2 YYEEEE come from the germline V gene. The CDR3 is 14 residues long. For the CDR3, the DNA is TGTGCCAGCAGACGGACAGGGGCCAACTATGGCTACACCTTC. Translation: CASRRTGANYGYTF.